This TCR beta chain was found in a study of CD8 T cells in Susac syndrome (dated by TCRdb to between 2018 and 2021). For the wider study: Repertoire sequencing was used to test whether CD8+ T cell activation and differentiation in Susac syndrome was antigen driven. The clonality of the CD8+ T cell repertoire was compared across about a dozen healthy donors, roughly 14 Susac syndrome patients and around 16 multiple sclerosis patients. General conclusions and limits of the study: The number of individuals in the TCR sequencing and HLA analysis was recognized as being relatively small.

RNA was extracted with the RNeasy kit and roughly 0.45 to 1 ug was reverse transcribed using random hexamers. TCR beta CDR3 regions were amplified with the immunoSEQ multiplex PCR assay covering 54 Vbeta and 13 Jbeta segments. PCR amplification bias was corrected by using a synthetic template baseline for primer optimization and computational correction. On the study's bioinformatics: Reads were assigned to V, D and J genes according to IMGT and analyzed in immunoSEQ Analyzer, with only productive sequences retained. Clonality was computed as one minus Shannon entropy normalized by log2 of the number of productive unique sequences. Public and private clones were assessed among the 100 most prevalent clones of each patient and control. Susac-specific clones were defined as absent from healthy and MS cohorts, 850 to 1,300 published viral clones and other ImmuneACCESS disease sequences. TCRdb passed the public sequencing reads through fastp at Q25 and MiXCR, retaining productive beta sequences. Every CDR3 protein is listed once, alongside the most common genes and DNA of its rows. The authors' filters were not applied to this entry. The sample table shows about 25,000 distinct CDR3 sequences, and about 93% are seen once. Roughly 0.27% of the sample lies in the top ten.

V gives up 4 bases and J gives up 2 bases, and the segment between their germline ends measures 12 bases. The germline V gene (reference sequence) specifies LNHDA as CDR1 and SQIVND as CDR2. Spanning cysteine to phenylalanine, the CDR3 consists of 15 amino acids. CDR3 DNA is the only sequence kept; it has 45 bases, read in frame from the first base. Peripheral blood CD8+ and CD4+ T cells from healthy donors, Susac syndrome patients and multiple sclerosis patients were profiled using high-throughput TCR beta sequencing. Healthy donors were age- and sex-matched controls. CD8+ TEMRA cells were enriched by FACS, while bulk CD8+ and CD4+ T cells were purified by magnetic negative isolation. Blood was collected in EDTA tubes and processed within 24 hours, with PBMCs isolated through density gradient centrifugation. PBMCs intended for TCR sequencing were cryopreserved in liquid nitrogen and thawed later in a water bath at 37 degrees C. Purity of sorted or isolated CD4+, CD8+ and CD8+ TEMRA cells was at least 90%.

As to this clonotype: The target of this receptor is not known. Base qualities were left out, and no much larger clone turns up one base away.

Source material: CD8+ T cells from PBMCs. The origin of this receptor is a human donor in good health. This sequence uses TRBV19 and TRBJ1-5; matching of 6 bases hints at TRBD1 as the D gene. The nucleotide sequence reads TGTGCCAGTAGTAGCGTGCCAGGGGGCAATCAGCCCCAGCATTTT. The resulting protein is CASSSVPGGNQPQHF.